This T cell receptor (beta chain) derives from a study of cytomegalovirus exposure and HLA in healthy donors (dated by TCRdb to the late 2010s). Broadly, across the study: An earlier analysis of 550 to 700 of the donors reported more than 250 Gb of sequence data and approximately 110 million unique TCR beta sequences from approximately 180 million T cells. The aim of the study was to test whether cataloging public T cell receptors could identify signatures of past pathogen exposure. Alongside the repertoire data, information on donor age, sex, ethnicity and CMV serostatus was compiled. Class I and class II HLA loci were covered by the typing at four-digit resolution. Using immunosequencing, the study profiled T cell repertoires from about 610 subjects and related those repertoires to cytomegalovirus serostatus. A later analysis re-analyzed previously published TCR beta repertoires from 660 or so donors and added high-resolution HLA genotyping to study TCR occurrence patterns. The study combined high-throughput TCR immunosequencing, statistical association of individual TCRs with disease status, and machine learning to predict cytomegalovirus infection status. Roughly five DR-DQ haplotypes were handled as single units for association and clustering, since linkage in the cohort was strong. Every repertoire in the discovery cohort had been generated on one and the same sequencing platform. Along with the approximately 700-subject first cohort, a separate validation cohort of around 110 different subjects was used. In an earlier analysis of a few hundred of the donors, high-throughput TCR beta sequencing was used to judge whether each TCR beta V gene segment behaved as functional or pseudogenic. Genome-wide SNP genotypes for about 65% of the roughly 700 donors were used in a later genetic analysis, which treated that subset as a discovery cohort. Of the 350 to 400 genotyped donors, approximately 80% fell in the genetic ancestry cluster associated with self-reported Caucasian donors. In the later analysis, no new phenotypic data were used to find candidate immune exposures; instead, reliance was placed on TCR beta sequences and their occurrence across donors. An early release that covered about 600 HLA-typed donors contained approximately 300 gigabases of sequencing data and tens of millions of unique TCR sequences. On average, 235,054 unique TCR beta nucleotide sequences were sequenced per donor among several hundred genotyped donors of the cohort, with roughly 20% of those sequences being non-productive. The number of donors typed differed by locus, with roughly 629-640 for A, B, C, DRB1 and DQB1, more than 500 for DQA1, 600 to 610 for DPA1, and some 450 for DPB1.

The cohort consisted of approximately 690 healthy bone marrow donors. At the time of sampling, every cohort member was nominally healthy, though immune exposures that went unrecorded were likely present. The donor tested CMV seropositive and was one of the 289 seropositive cohort members. Each donor provided a peripheral blood sample, and peripheral blood mononuclear cells were used for TCR beta sequencing. Genomic DNA was extracted from the blood cell samples with the Qiagen DNeasy Blood Extraction Kit. Concerning this clone itself: What antigen it recognizes has not been identified. No clone much larger than this one lies a single base away; base qualities are absent.

The method was the immunoSEQ multiplex PCR assay. A mixture of 60 forward primers for TCR Vbeta segments and 13 reverse primers for TCR Jbeta segments was used in the multiplex PCR. The CDR3 region of rearranged TCR beta genes was amplified from genomic DNA by a multiplex PCR assay. Amplified TCR beta libraries were sequenced as 87-base-pair reads on the Illumina HiSeq System. In the authors' own workflow: In a later analysis, approximately 74 million unique TCR beta chains were counted across the approximately 670 repertoires, and some 10 million of these chains were shared by at least two donors. A nearest-neighbor algorithm error-corrected the raw reads and collapsed the reads into unique sequences, merging closely related sequences to remove PCR and sequencing errors. Alignment of CDR3 sequences to IMGT reference sequences was used to assign V, D and J gene segments. Each retained sequence needed at least a six-nucleotide match to both a V gene segment and a J gene segment. A rearrangement counted as productive if the CDR3 had no stop codons and remained in frame with V and J, and every other rearrangement counted as non-productive. CDR3 was defined by IMGT convention, running from the second conserved V-encoded cysteine to the conserved J-encoded phenylalanine. Sequences without an unambiguous match to a single V gene segment were excluded from the earlier analysis of about 640 of the donors. In an earlier analysis of around 590 of the donors, a V segment was called functional when productive rearrangements were above 56.7%, and segregating when the standard deviation between donors exceeded 5%. A statistical classification framework was built for diagnosing cytomegalovirus status from the catalog of TCR beta chain sequences. In a later analysis, V and J genes were assigned by comparing TCR nucleotide sequences against IMGT/GENE-DB human TR gene sequences. In a later analysis, CDR3 sequences and most-parsimonious VDJ recombination scenarios were assigned using the TCRdist pipeline. In a later analysis, every TCR beta chain was defined by the combination of its CDR3 amino acid sequence and its V-gene family, and reads without a unique V-gene family were dropped. To address suspected cross-contamination and a sequencing artifact, a later analysis removed around 590 highly shared, low-generation-probability nucleotide sequences. In a later analysis, a clonal expansion index was calculated for each public chain from normalized within-repertoire ranks of inferred template counts. Generation probabilities in a later analysis came from a VDJ recombination model fitted to out-of-frame rearrangements, and those results were checked against IGoR. Hypergeometric tests were used in a later analysis to score TCR-TCR, TCR-HLA and TCR-CMV co-occurrence, with a repertoire-size bias correction applied to the TCR pairs. In a later analysis, false discovery rates were estimated by permuting HLA or CMV assignments 20 times. In a later analysis, co-occurring TCRs were grouped with DBSCAN, and TCRdist sequence similarity was added when clustering was performed within HLA-allele-positive subsets. Repertoires with fewer than 30,000 or more than 120,000 public chains, plus five repertoires with anomalous nucleotide sharing, were excluded from co-occurrence clustering. Sourced from immuneACCESS, this table was stored by TCRdb with only in-frame sequences that have V and J called. A share of the clones is absent; for the studies checked, an unresolved V gene accounts for under half, and the remainder has no known explanation. V and J calls and clone size are copied from that table; D and trimming were computed from the DNA. The sample contains around 100,000 clones, roughly 83% of them found a single time. The ten largest account for approximately 3.1% of the sample.

V loses 3 bases at its end and J loses 5 bases; junction bases beyond the gene matches: 2. The CDR3 numbers 15 residues from cysteine through phenylalanine. The entry retains the CDR3 DNA only, 45 bases that are in frame from base 1. The germline V gene sets CDR1 to KGHSH and CDR2 to LQKENI. Broader findings and caveats from the paper: An earlier analysis of 450 to 750 of the donors showed that most TCR beta V segments appeared in productive rearrangements either about 90% or about 30% of the time, which broadly matched IMGT annotations. Because the 87-base-pair reads could not distinguish some IMGT-functional V segments, including TRBV6-2 and TRBV6-3, those segments were excluded. Compared with the roughly 720-donor mean, donors in an Asian-associated ancestry cluster had fewer N-insertions in productive TCRs, according to a later genetic analysis. A further reported finding was that TCR beta sequences accurately predicted the HLA-A and HLA-B alleles for most subjects in the first cohort. In a later analysis, about 17,000 TCR beta sequences were associated with specific HLA alleles at a false discovery rate of 0.05. In a later analysis, TCR association rates were found to vary across HLA loci, with the most associated TCRs seen for DRB1 alleles and the fewest for HLA-C alleles. Because counts were too low, more than 15 rarely observed V segments, including chromosome 9 orphons, were excluded from the earlier analysis of 587 of the donors. The only immune exposure information available for the cohort was CMV serostatus. In this cohort, only TCR beta chains were sequenced, and detectable features were limited by the absence of alpha or paired-chain data. In the study, 150 to 200 TCR beta chains were listed as associated with cytomegalovirus. A cluster of highly shared sequence variants was judged likely to represent a technical artifact of the sequencing pipeline. In a later analysis, HLA-associated TCR beta chains showed more clonal expansion and lower generation probabilities than non-associated chains that were equally common. A later analysis found that most CMV-associated TCR beta chains appeared HLA-restricted, with HLA associations seemingly driven largely by CMV exposure. Correlated functional status among segregating V segments might be attributable to linkage disequilibrium, but an unknown experimental factor could not be ruled out. In vitro tests confirmed that a few of the cytomegalovirus-associated TCR beta chains recognize cytomegalovirus antigens. In both the original and validation cohorts, the classifier was reported to diagnose cytomegalovirus status with high specificity and sensitivity. HLA typing was unavailable for some donors at each locus, so association tests used only the typed subset. The presence/absence analyses assumed that sequencing depth was roughly uniform across donors, and that assumption may not be true. When HLA alleles, especially DR and DQ, strongly co-occurred, attributing TCR associations to individual alleles was difficult. A later genetic analysis associated a missense DCLRE1C variant with V-gene and J-gene trimming of TCR beta chains, and an independent cohort replicated the association. While some public TCRs were present in many individuals, most TCR sequences turned up only very rarely across donors. The authors suggested that the approach could potentially be extended to other disease states and immunological phenotypes. In a later analysis, several top co-occurrence clusters were reported to appear linked to parvovirus B19, influenza, CMV and Epstein-Barr virus.

The sequence was obtained from a woman aged 18 to 35 in good health and CMV-seropositive. The sequenced material came from PBMCs. The V and J segments used are TRBV18 and TRBJ2-2; TRBD1 fits 11 bases in the junction. DNA sequence: TGTGCCAGCTCACCGGACAGGGGGCCAACCGGGGAGCTGTTTTTT. Translated, it reads CASSPDRGPTGELFF.